These T cell receptor beta chains were read from a single sample in a study of blood T cell repertoires in COVID-19. The protocol was immunoSEQ multiplex PCR, while the TCRdb copy is restricted to in-frame clones and leaves out a portion. The repertoire includes around 300,000 clones, 86% of them detected once, and less than 3% sits in the top ten. The sequenced material came from peripheral blood. These receptor sequences come from a woman between 25 and 40 years old with active or convalescent COVID-19. CDR3s include the opening cysteine and the closing phenylalanine or tryptophan. D genes are given only for firm matches. The listing skips clone size in some rows; elsewhere it reads once, few, many or a size class.

d_gene: TRBD1; abundance: .; v_gene: TRBV7-2; j_gene: TRBJ2-1; CDR3aa: CASSSRDRKTFGSYNEQFF; CDR3nt: TGTGCCAGCAGCTCCCGGGACAGGAAAACGTTCGGATCCTACAATGAGCAGTTCTTC
d_gene: .; abundance: .; v_gene: TRBV12-5; j_gene: TRBJ2-2; CDR3aa: CASGWGAGVAGELFF; CDR3nt: TGTGCTAGTGGTTGGGGGGCGGGGGTAGCCGGGGAGCTGTTTTTT
d_gene: .; abundance: .; v_gene: TRBV2; j_gene: TRBJ2-1; CDR3aa: CASNYRHNEQFF; CDR3nt: TGTGCCAGCAATTACAGACACAATGAGCAGTTCTTC
d_gene: TRBD1; abundance: .; v_gene: TRBV6-1; j_gene: TRBJ1-1; CDR3aa: CASSDDRGYDMNTEAFF; CDR3nt: TGTGCCAGCAGTGATGACAGGGGGTATGACATGAACACTGAAGCTTTCTTT
d_gene: .; abundance: few; v_gene: TRBV7-8; j_gene: TRBJ1-2; CDR3aa: CASSSTGTLALSGYTF; CDR3nt: TGTGCCAGCAGCTCTACCGGGACATTGGCTCTTAGCGGCTACACCTTC
d_gene: .; abundance: .; v_gene: TRBV10-3; j_gene: TRBJ2-3; CDR3aa: CAISPSGDQDTQYF; CDR3nt: TGTGCCATCAGTCCCTCAGGGGATCAAGATACGCAGTATTTT
d_gene: TRBD1; abundance: .; v_gene: TRBV5-6; j_gene: TRBJ2-7; CDR3aa: CASSSGQGDEQYF; CDR3nt: TGTGCCAGCAGCTCGGGACAGGGGGACGAGCAGTACTTC
d_gene: TRBD1; abundance: .; v_gene: TRBV14; j_gene: TRBJ1-1; CDR3aa: CASSQGPTGGTEAFF; CDR3nt: TGTGCCAGCAGCCAAGGACCGACAGGGGGCACTGAAGCTTTCTTT
d_gene: TRBD2; abundance: .; v_gene: TRBV19; j_gene: TRBJ2-7; CDR3aa: CASSILAGVSYEQYF; CDR3nt: TGTGCCAGTAGTATCCTAGCGGGGGTCTCCTACGAGCAGTACTTC
d_gene: .; abundance: .; v_gene: TRBV24-1; j_gene: TRBJ2-2; CDR3aa: CATSDAGSLGGELFF; CDR3nt: TGTGCCACCAGTGACGCGGGGAGTCTCGGCGGGGAGCTGTTTTTT
d_gene: .; abundance: .; v_gene: TRBV14; j_gene: TRBJ2-1; CDR3aa: CASSQGTKGANEQFF; CDR3nt: TGTGCCAGCAGCCAAGGTACGAAAGGAGCCAATGAGCAGTTCTTC
d_gene: .; abundance: .; v_gene: TRBV10-3; j_gene: TRBJ1-1; CDR3aa: CAISEFNRATNTEAFF; CDR3nt: TGTGCCATCAGTGAGTTCAACAGGGCAACGAACACTGAAGCTTTCTTT
d_gene: TRBD2; abundance: .; v_gene: TRBV18; j_gene: TRBJ2-1; CDR3aa: CASSPRTSGLNEQFF; CDR3nt: TGTGCCAGCTCACCACGGACTAGCGGACTCAATGAGCAGTTCTTC
d_gene: .; abundance: .; v_gene: TRBV4-1; j_gene: TRBJ2-7; CDR3aa: CASSQDGEQYF; CDR3nt: TGCGCCAGCAGCCAAGACGGCGAGCAGTACTTC
d_gene: .; abundance: .; v_gene: TRBV6-2/TRBV6-3; j_gene: TRBJ1-2; CDR3aa: CASSYSAGQGDGYTF; CDR3nt: TGTGCCAGCAGTTACTCGGCGGGGCAGGGAGATGGCTACACCTTC
d_gene: .; abundance: .; v_gene: TRBV7-8; j_gene: TRBJ1-6; CDR3aa: CASSRVQANSPLHF; CDR3nt: TGTGCCAGCTCCCGGGTACAGGCGAATTCACCCCTCCACTTT
d_gene: .; abundance: .; v_gene: TRBV30; j_gene: TRBJ1-5; CDR3aa: CAWSAIGGALQPQHF; CDR3nt: TGTGCCTGGAGTGCCATCGGGGGGGCTCTTCAGCCCCAGCATTTT
d_gene: .; abundance: .; v_gene: TRBV3-1/TRBV3-2; j_gene: TRBJ2-7; CDR3aa: CASSQDLLSYEQYF; CDR3nt: TGTGCCAGCAGCCAAGATTTGTTATCCTACGAGCAGTACTTC
d_gene: .; abundance: few; v_gene: TRBV12-3/TRBV12-4; j_gene: TRBJ1-2; CDR3aa: CASSSFNYGYTF; CDR3nt: TGTGCCAGCAGTTCCTTTAACTATGGCTACACCTTC
d_gene: .; abundance: .; v_gene: TRBV7-8; j_gene: TRBJ1-5; CDR3aa: CASSPRSLNSNQPQHF; CDR3nt: TGTGCCAGCAGCCCCAGGTCCCTAAATAGCAATCAGCCCCAGCATTTT
d_gene: .; abundance: .; v_gene: TRBV12-3/TRBV12-4; j_gene: TRBJ1-2; CDR3aa: CASSPDRFYGYTF; CDR3nt: TGTGCCAGCAGTCCGGACAGATTCTATGGCTACACCTTC
d_gene: TRBD1; abundance: .; v_gene: TRBV6-5; j_gene: TRBJ2-1; CDR3aa: CASSYSTGPTRYEQFF; CDR3nt: TGTGCCAGCAGTTACTCGACAGGGCCCACAAGATATGAGCAGTTCTTC
d_gene: TRBD1; abundance: .; v_gene: TRBV5-1; j_gene: TRBJ2-3; CDR3aa: CASSPPGGVTDTQYF; CDR3nt: TGCGCCAGCAGCCCTCCAGGGGGAGTCACAGATACGCAGTATTTT
d_gene: TRBD2; abundance: .; v_gene: TRBV19; j_gene: TRBJ2-1; CDR3aa: CASIGRGGTNEQFF; CDR3nt: TGTGCCAGTATCGGGCGGGGGGGCACAAATGAGCAGTTCTTC
d_gene: .; abundance: .; v_gene: TRBV7-9; j_gene: TRBJ1-2; CDR3aa: CASSLDPGYGYTF; CDR3nt: TGTGCCAGCAGCTTAGACCCGGGCTATGGCTACACCTTC
d_gene: TRBD1; abundance: .; v_gene: TRBV5-5; j_gene: TRBJ2-1; CDR3aa: CASSLGQLSPNEQFF; CDR3nt: TGTGCCAGCAGCCTGGGACAGCTATCCCCCAATGAGCAGTTCTTC
d_gene: .; abundance: .; v_gene: TRBV9; j_gene: TRBJ2-1; CDR3aa: CASSVSGGRYNEQFF; CDR3nt: TGTGCCAGCAGCGTATCCGGGGGGCGATACAATGAGCAGTTCTTC
d_gene: TRBD1; abundance: .; v_gene: TRBV30; j_gene: TRBJ1-4; CDR3aa: CASGTGWGEKLFF; CDR3nt: TGTGCCTCCGGGACAGGGTGGGGGGAAAAACTGTTTTTT
d_gene: TRBD2; abundance: once; v_gene: TRBV7-8; j_gene: TRBJ2-1; CDR3aa: CASSLLAGGPNNEQFF; CDR3nt: TGTGCCAGCAGCTTACTAGCGGGGGGGCCGAACAATGAGCAGTTCTTC
d_gene: TRBD1; abundance: .; v_gene: TRBV28; j_gene: TRBJ1-6; CDR3aa: CASSLTGQGYSPLHF; CDR3nt: TGTGCCAGCAGTTTAACCGGACAGGGTTATTCACCCCTCCACTTT
d_gene: TRBD2; abundance: .; v_gene: TRBV2; j_gene: TRBJ2-5; CDR3aa: CASSVTSGAQETQYF; CDR3nt: TGTGCCAGCAGTGTGACTAGCGGCGCACAAGAGACCCAGTACTTC
d_gene: .; abundance: .; v_gene: TRBV30; j_gene: TRBJ1-3; CDR3aa: CASSYSRSGNTIYF; CDR3nt: TGTGCCTCATCCTACTCGCGCTCTGGAAACACCATATATTTT
d_gene: TRBD2; abundance: .; v_gene: TRBV3-1/TRBV3-2; j_gene: TRBJ2-5; CDR3aa: CASSWTSGGAGETQYF; CDR3nt: TGTGCCAGCAGCTGGACTAGCGGGGGGGCCGGGGAGACCCAGTACTTC
d_gene: TRBD2; abundance: .; v_gene: TRBV6-4; j_gene: TRBJ2-3; CDR3aa: CASSDGPAGGDTQYF; CDR3nt: TGTGCCAGCAGTGACGGTCCAGCGGGGGGAGATACGCAGTATTTT
d_gene: .; abundance: .; v_gene: TRBV30; j_gene: TRBJ1-6; CDR3aa: CAWQREGDSPLHF; CDR3nt: TGTGCCTGGCAGAGAGAGGGGGATTCACCCCTCCACTTT
d_gene: .; abundance: .; v_gene: TRBV5-1; j_gene: TRBJ2-3; CDR3aa: CASSLMPGQDTQYF; CDR3nt: TGCGCCAGCAGCTTAATGCCAGGTCAGGATACGCAGTATTTT
d_gene: TRBD2; abundance: .; v_gene: TRBV29-1; j_gene: TRBJ2-3; CDR3aa: CSVRLAGEDTQYF; CDR3nt: TGCAGCGTTCGACTAGCGGGGGAGGATACGCAGTATTTT
d_gene: .; abundance: .; v_gene: TRBV19; j_gene: TRBJ1-4; CDR3aa: CASSAGGGNEKLFF; CDR3nt: TGTGCCAGTAGTGCGGGAGGTGGTAATGAAAAACTGTTTTTT